This TCR beta chain derives from a study of blood T cell repertoires in COVID-19. Looking at the study overall: Material from acute and convalescent COVID-19 was sourced from the United States, Italy and Spain.

Original handling: Amplification from reference gene primers served as the basis for estimated nucleated cell counts. TCRdb's copy holds only in-frame clones and misses some; the assay was immunoSEQ multiplex PCR. V, J and clone size are taken as reported in that table, and D and trimming were inferred from the DNA itself. The profile covers about 53,000 clones, with over 70% appearing a single time and more than 12% taken by the ten largest. Germline loops: CDR1 LNHDA, CDR2 SQIVND (reference sequence). Losses at the gene ends were 0 bases for V and 4 bases for J; bases not matched to a gene: 2. CDR3 size: 15 residues.

The clonotype comes from a human donor with active or convalescent COVID-19. The donor label of this sample is uncertain. Material: peripheral blood. V gene TRBV19 combines with J gene TRBJ2-1; TRBD1 agrees at 8 bases. This chain's CDR3 is CASSIDRGRYNEQFF. CDR3 in DNA: TGTGCCAGTAGTATAGACAGGGGGCGGTACAATGAGCAGTTCTTC.